Below, one T cell receptor beta chain is given with its context. The antigen is undetermined. V shed 0 bases, J shed 2 bases, and the junction held 3 bases outside the gene matches. The CDR3 length is 15 residues. Germline lookup yields CDR1 SGHKS and CDR2 YYEKEE (reference sequence). The entry originates in a study of OX40 agonist ivuxolimab in advanced cancers. The wider study: Treatment received earlier with anti-PD-1, anti-PD-L1 or anti-CTLA-4 agents was allowed, and over 35% had some. Points from the study as a whole: CD4+ and CD8+ T cells in blood underwent clonal expansion by week 6 at 0.1 to 3.0 mg/kg. Antigens targeted by the expanded peripheral T cells were not determined. In general, CD8+ T cells held more expanded clones than CD4+ did, on average.

Profiled with immunoSEQ multiplex PCR; TCRdb holds only in-frame clones, not every one. The repertoire consists of tens of thousands of clones, with 75% to 80% occurring once and the leading ten covering 2% to 2.5%. The TCR originated in an adult with an advanced solid tumor such as melanoma, head and neck, liver or kidney cancer. V is TRBV5-5 and J is TRBJ2-7, with 9 bases matching TRBD1. This specimen was CD4+ or CD8+ T cells sorted from blood, taken in a trial of the OX40 agonist ivuxolimab. DNA of the CDR3: TGTGCCAGCAGCTTGGTCGGACAGGGGACCTACGAGCAGTACTTC. This codes for CASSLVGQGTYEQYF.